Sequencing of this TCR beta chain was carried out in a study of OX40 agonist ivuxolimab in advanced cancers. The method was immunoSEQ multiplex PCR; TCRdb's version includes in-frame clones alone and lacks a portion of them. The sample records about 120,000 clones, around 89% being singletons. Individuals having autoimmune disease history or systemic immunosuppression were not enrolled. The TCR comes from an adult with an advanced solid tumor such as melanoma, head and neck, liver or kidney cancer. The specimen comprised CD4+ or CD8+ T cells sorted from blood, sampled in a trial of the OX40 agonist ivuxolimab.

The CDR3 bases are TGTGCCAGCAGTCCGTACAGGAGCTCCTACAATGAGCAGTTCTTC. Amino acid sequence: CASSPYRSSYNEQFF. The rearrangement joins TRBV11-3 to TRBJ2-1; possibly TRBD1 for D (5 bases). Germline CDR1 SGHNT, CDR2 YENEEA. V was shortened by 6 bases and J by 0 bases, with 12 bases between the two germline ends. CDR3 length equals 15 residues.